The entry that follows covers one TCR beta chain sequence. As yet, its antigen is unknown. The data were obtained in a study of graft-versus-host responses after intestinal transplantation. There are 15 residues in the CDR3. The germline V gene encodes CDR1 SEHNR and CDR2 FQNEAQ (reference sequence). V lost 6 bases, J lost 5 bases, and 7 bases stayed unmatched. TCRdb's copy holds only in-frame clones and misses some; the assay was immunoSEQ multiplex PCR. The sample yields 80,000 to 90,000 clones, roughly 88% seen once. The chain recombines TRBV7-9 with TRBJ2-1, with TRBD2 matching over 10 bases. The TCR comes from a human donor who received an intestinal transplant. The material sequenced was unstimulated CD4+ T cells sorted from spleen or lymph node cells, taken before intestinal transplant. The CDR3 region has the DNA TGTGCCAGCAGGGTAGCGGGGGGCATCCACAATGAGCAGTTCTTC. It encodes CASRVAGGIHNEQFF.